This entry describes one T cell receptor beta chain. CDR3 length equals 15 residues. Trimming left V 6 bases short and J 4 bases short, with 18 bases between. Germline V gene data show CDR1 as SGHVS and CDR2 as FNYEAQ. This sample stems from a study of cytomegalovirus exposure and HLA in healthy donors. Overall study: Among roughly 190 million T cells, an earlier analysis found about 100 million unique TCR beta sequences.

PCR involved 60 Vbeta and 13 Jbeta primers. Data came from immunoSEQ multiplex PCR; TCRdb stores just in-frame clones and leaves some out. The sample gives more than 110,000 clones, around 79% of which show up once; 2.8% is in the top ten. The source is a male donor in good health and CMV-seronegative. Sequencing used PBMCs. The chain links TRBV7-6 to TRBJ1-1; D might be TRBD1 (5 bases). The CDR3 spells CASSQDYRRGTEAFF. The DNA of the CDR3 is TGTGCCAGCAGTCAAGATTACAGGCGTGGCACTGAAGCTTTCTTT.